This passage covers 20 T cell receptor beta chains from one sample sequenced in a study of cytomegalovirus exposure and HLA in healthy donors. Primers: 60 Vbeta forward and 13 Jbeta reverse. The data were produced by immunoSEQ multiplex PCR, yet TCRdb's version contains in-frame clones alone and is incomplete. The data contain roughly 110,000 clones, 70% to 80% of them singletons. The sample comprised PBMCs. These receptors were taken from a human donor in good health.

This clone was recorded a few times. V usage is TRBV27 and J usage is TRBJ1-1; D unresolved. V lost 3 bases and J 11 bases, leaving 10 bases between the germline ends. The CDR3 runs to 11 residues. CDR1 is MNHEY, CDR2 SMNVEV, per germline (reference sequence). The CDR3 coding sequence is TGTGCCAGCAGTTTGGGGAGGATGGCTTTCTTT. Amino acids: CASSLGRMAFF.

This clone came up a few times. CDR3 sequence (DNA): TGTGCCAGCAGTCCCCGAGGGGGGAACACTGAAGCTTTCTTT. Protein product: CASSPRGGNTEAFF. The V call is TRBV2, the J call TRBJ1-1, with D perhaps TRBD1 (6 bases). The CDR3 contains 14 residues. The germline V and J ends were trimmed by 5 bases and 1 base, with 11 bases remaining between them. Germline-derived CDR1 and CDR2 are SNHLY and FYNNEI.

The chain has TRBV2 and TRBJ2-2, with TRBD2 identical over 12 bases. Per germline, CDR1 SNHLY and CDR2 FYNNEI. There are 15 residues in the CDR3. The J segment lost 3 bases and the V segment lost 10 bases, leaving 6 bases of the junction unmatched. Here the CDR3 DNA reads TGTGCCAACCTAGCGGGAGGGGGTGACACCGGGGAGCTGTTTTTT. Translated: CANLAGGGDTGELFF.

The genes are TRBV7-9 and TRBJ1-1, with 7 bases fitting TRBD1. The CDR3 contains 12 residues. Unmatched junction bases numbered 11, after V lost 7 bases and J lost 12 bases. In germline, CDR1 is SEHNR, CDR2 FQNEAQ (reference sequence). The CDR3 nucleotides read TGTGCCAGCAATCGCGGGACAGATGGGACTTTCTTT. This translates into CASNRGTDGTFF.

This clone has more than one count but fewer than ten. The V gene is TRBV5-1, the J gene TRBJ2-1, with 8 bases aligning to TRBD2. V was pared by 6 bases and J by 6 bases, with 8 bases of the junction left unmatched. In germline, CDR1 is SGHRS, CDR2 YFSETQ. CDR3 length: 14 residues. CDR3 nucleotide sequence: TGCGCCAGCACCTCCGGGGGGGTTAGCAATGAGCAGTTCTTC. Translation: CASTSGGVSNEQFF.

V usage is TRBV2 and J usage is TRBJ2-5; 8 bases are a match to TRBD2. TRBJ2-7 matches the DNA end more closely, so the J call is doubtful. The germline V gene has CDR1 SNHLY and CDR2 FYNNEI. The CDR3 loop spans 14 amino acids. In DNA, the CDR3 is TGTGCCAGCAGCAGAGCGGGAGCGCCCTCCGAGCAGTACTTC. Residues: CASSRAGAPSEQYF.

V gene TRBV28 combines with J gene TRBJ2-7, with 7 bases aligning to TRBD1. The trim removed 6 bases at V and 0 bases at J, leaving 11 bases unmatched. The germline gives CDR1 MDHEN, CDR2 SYDVKM. The CDR3 extends over 16 amino acids. CDR3 nucleotide sequence: TGTGCCAGCAGCAAATCAGGATACAGGGGCTCCTACGAGCAGTACTTC. It codes for CASSKSGYRGSYEQYF.

V gene TRBV6-1 combines with J gene TRBJ1-5; a weak D match, TRBD1 (6 bases). Germline loops: CDR1 MNHNS, CDR2 SASEGT. The CDR3 runs to 16 residues. The ends were cut back, 2 bases at V and 0 bases at J, with 11 bases in the middle. This CDR3 reads CASSETGSGSNQPQHF. The CDR3, as DNA: TGTGCCAGCAGTGAAACAGGGAGCGGTAGCAATCAGCCCCAGCATTTT.

The chain has TRBV5-4 and TRBJ2-3, with D tentatively TRBD2 (5 bases). Germline lookup yields CDR1 SGHNT and CDR2 YYREEE (reference sequence). CDR3 size: 13 residues. Trimming shortened V by 2 bases and J by 5 bases, and 9 bases separated the two germline ends. As DNA, the CDR3 is TGTGCCAGCAGCTTACGGGATCTAGATACGCAGTATTTT. It yields the protein CASSLRDLDTQYF.

The CDR3 loop is CASLPSRVPYGYTF. CDR3 bases: TGTGCCAGTCTACCATCCAGGGTTCCCTATGGCTACACCTTC. J is TRBJ1-2 and V is TRBV6-1; maybe TRBD1 (5 bases). CDR1 and CDR2 from the germline V gene are MNHNS and SASEGT. Trimming took off 9 bases at V and 4 bases at J, with 18 bases between the two ends. CDR3 length: 14 residues.

The V and J genes are TRBV7-3 and TRBJ1-6; D not resolved. The CDR3 has 15 residues. Trimming shortened V by 1 base and J by 7 bases, and 11 bases separated the two germline ends. The germline V gene has CDR1 SGHTA and CDR2 FQGTGA. The CDR3 DNA follows: TGTGCCAGCAGCTTAAATGGCCCGCAAAATTCACCCCTCCACTTT. It is translated as CASSLNGPQNSPLHF.

The rearrangement links TRBV28 to TRBJ1-4; D might be TRBD1 (5 bases). Germline CDR1 MDHEN, CDR2 SYDVKM. This CDR3 comprises 15 residues. V was trimmed by 4 bases and J by 4 bases, leaving 13 bases between them. CDR3 amino acids: CASSSSGGYNEKLFF. The CDR3 region has the DNA TGTGCCAGCAGTTCATCGGGGGGATATAATGAAAAACTGTTTTTT. Supplemented by reference TRBV28 and TRBJ1-4, the full variable domain reads DVKVTQSSRYLVKRTGEKVFLECVQDMDHENMFWYRQDPGLGLRLIYFSYDVKMKEKGDIPEGYSVSREKKERFSLILESASTNQTSMYLCASSSSGGYNEKLFFGSGTQLSVL.

The chain employs TRBV9 and TRBJ2-5, with TRBD1 matching over 10 bases. Looked up from germline, CDR1 is SGDLS and CDR2 is YYNGEE. Trimming took 0 bases from V and 1 from J; bases not matched to a gene: 0. The CDR3 length is 15 residues. The CDR3 bases are TGTGCCAGCAGCGTAGGGACAGGGGGCCAAGAGACCCAGTACTTC. Its protein is CASSVGTGGQETQYF.

This rearrangement joins TRBV9 to TRBJ2-2; 8 positions match TRBD2. Germline CDR1 is SGDLS and CDR2 is YYNGEE. The CDR3 runs to 15 residues. V trimming: 6 bases; J trimming: 6 bases; junction bases outside the gene matches: 10. The CDR3 sequence: CASTSSGRAAGELFF. The CDR3 region has the DNA TGTGCCAGCACGTCGAGCGGGAGAGCGGCCGGGGAGCTGTTTTTT.

The rearrangement links TRBV4-2 to TRBJ2-3; 7 bases map to TRBD2. The CDR3 loop spans 14 amino acids. Germline V gene lookup returns CDR1 LGHNA and CDR2 YNFKEQ. The junction had 1 base not matched to a gene; V was cut back by 1 base and J by 3 bases. The CDR3 is CASSQGGGTDTQYF. CDR3 DNA sequence: TGTGCCAGCAGCCAAGGGGGAGGGACAGATACGCAGTATTTT.

The chain links TRBV19 to TRBJ1-1; 7 nucleotides align to TRBD1. Germline trimming cut 4 bases from V and 4 bases from J; bases unmatched to any gene: 6. Germline CDR1 and CDR2: LNHDA and SQIVND (reference sequence). CDR3 length equals 14 residues. Here the CDR3 reads CASSKTTGTTEAFF. The CDR3 DNA sequence: TGTGCCAGTAGTAAAACGACAGGGACCACTGAAGCTTTCTTT.

The chain joins TRBV7-2 to TRBJ1-2; a weak D match, TRBD1 (5 bases). The ends were cut back, 4 bases at V and 3 bases at J, with 15 bases in the middle. This CDR3 is 15 amino acids long. Germline V gene lookup returns CDR1 SGHTA and CDR2 FQGNSA. The CDR3 DNA sequence: TGTGCCAGCAGCTCCGGGCGCCAAGGGGACTATGGCTACACCTTC. It specifies CASSSGRQGDYGYTF.

This clone was detected a few times. The genes are TRBV27 and TRBJ1-1; D perhaps matches TRBD1 (5 bases). The germline V gene encodes CDR1 MNHEY and CDR2 SMNVEV (reference sequence). The CDR3 covers 13 residues. With 1 base removed from V and 10 bases from J, the gap between germline ends came to 13 bases. The CDR3 loop is CASSLWGREGAFF. CDR3 coding DNA: TGTGCCAGCAGTTTATGGGGGAGGGAGGGAGCTTTCTTT.

Concerning this clone: The junction departs from the called germline gene at one end, perhaps through a read error. The chain carries TRBV7-7 and TRBJ2-2; TRBD1 aligns across 10 bases. Germline values: CDR1 SSHAT, CDR2 FNYEAQ (reference sequence). The CDR3 consists of 16 residues. In nucleotides, the CDR3 is TGTGCTAGCAGCTACAGACAGGGGGCAAAGACCGGGGAGCTGTTTTTT. Amino acid sequence: CASSYRQGAKTGELFF.

This rearrangement joins TRBV28 to TRBJ2-7, with TRBD2 as a possible D gene (5 bases). The CDR3 contains 15 residues. Germline-derived CDR1 and CDR2 are MDHEN and SYDVKM. V lost 6 bases and J 5 bases, leaving 20 bases between the germline ends. Here the CDR3 DNA reads TGTGCCAGCAGCCCGGATGGACGGCTGGGAGACGAGCAGTACTTC. Its translation is CASSPDGRLGDEQYF. Full variable domain (outside the CDR3, taken from reference TRBV28 and TRBJ2-7): DVKVTQSSRYLVKRTGEKVFLECVQDMDHENMFWYRQDPGLGLRLIYFSYDVKMKEKGDIPEGYSVSREKKERFSLILESASTNQTSMYLCASSPDGRLGDEQYFGPGTRLTVT.